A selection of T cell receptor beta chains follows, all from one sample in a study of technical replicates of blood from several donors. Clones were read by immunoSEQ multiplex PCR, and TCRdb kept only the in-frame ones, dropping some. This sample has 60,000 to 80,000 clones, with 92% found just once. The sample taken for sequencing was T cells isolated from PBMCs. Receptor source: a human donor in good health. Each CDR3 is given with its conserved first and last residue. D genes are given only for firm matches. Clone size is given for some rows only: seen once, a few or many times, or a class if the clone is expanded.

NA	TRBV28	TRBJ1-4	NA	TGTGCCAGCACAGGGGATTTTAATGAAAAACTGTTTTTT	CASTGDFNEKLFF
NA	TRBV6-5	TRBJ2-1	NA	TGTGCCAGCAGTCTAAGAGGGCCGAACGATGAGCAGTTCTTC	CASSLRGPNDEQFF
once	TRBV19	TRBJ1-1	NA	TGTGCCAGTAGTATGGGAAAGGGGTTCAACACTGAAGCTTTCTTT	CASSMGKGFNTEAFF
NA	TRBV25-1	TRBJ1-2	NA	TGTGCCAGCAGTGATGGACACCCTAACTATGGCTACACCTTC	CASSDGHPNYGYTF
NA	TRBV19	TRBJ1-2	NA	TGTGCCAGTAGTATAGACCTTAACTATGGCTACACCTTC	CASSIDLNYGYTF
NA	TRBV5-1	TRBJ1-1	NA	TGCGCCAGCAGCACGAATACAGGGATCTCTGAAGCTTTCTTT	CASSTNTGISEAFF
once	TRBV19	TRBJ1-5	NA	TGTGCCAGTAGTGACCTCAACAGTAGCAATCAGCCCCAGCATTTT	CASSDLNSSNQPQHF
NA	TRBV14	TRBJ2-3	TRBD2	TGTGCCAGCACAGCGGGGTTCACAGATACGCAGTATTTT	CASTAGFTDTQYF
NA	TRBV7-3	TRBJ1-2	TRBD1	TGTGCCAGCAGCTTAAACCCCGACAGGGGAAATGGCTACACCTTC	CASSLNPDRGNGYTF
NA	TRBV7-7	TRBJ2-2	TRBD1	TGTGCCAGCAGCCCCAGGGTTCCCACAGAGACAGGGGGATCCGGGGAGCTGTTTTTT	CASSPRVPTETGGSGELFF
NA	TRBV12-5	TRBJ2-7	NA	TGTGCTAGTGGTCGAGTCTACGAGCAGTACTTC	CASGRVYEQYF
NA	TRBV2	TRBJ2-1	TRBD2	TGTGCCAGCAGTGAAGGCGGGAGGGCCAATGAGCAGTTCTTC	CASSEGGRANEQFF
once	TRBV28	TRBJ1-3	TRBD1	TGTGCCAGCAGTTCAGGGGGCTCTGGAAACACCATATATTTT	CASSSGGSGNTIYF
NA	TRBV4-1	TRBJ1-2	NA	TGCGCCAGCAGCCCAGGCTGGGGGGTCGGTGGCTACACCTTC	CASSPGWGVGGYTF
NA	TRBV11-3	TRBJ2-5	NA	TGTGCCAGCAGCCTGCAGGGGCCCTACGGGACCCAGTACTTC	CASSLQGPYGTQYF
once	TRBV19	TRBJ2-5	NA	TGTGCCAGTAGTACGGAGATGGTGGGGACCCAGTACTTC	CASSTEMVGTQYF
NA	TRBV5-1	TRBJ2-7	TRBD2	TGCGCCAGCAGCTTAGGCGGGGGGGCTACCTACGAGCAGTACTTC	CASSLGGGATYEQYF
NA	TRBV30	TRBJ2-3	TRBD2	TGTGCCTGGAGTCGGAGCGGGGGCTTTAGCACAGATACGCAGTATTTT	CAWSRSGGFSTDTQYF
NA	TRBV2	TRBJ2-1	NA	TGTGCCATCCGGTCCCTTCGAGGCGTGGCTGAGCAGTTCTTC	CAIRSLRGVAEQFF
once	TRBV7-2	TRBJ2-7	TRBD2	TGTGCCAGCAGCCCCCCTAGCGGGTCCCTCTACGAGCAGTACTTC	CASSPPSGSLYEQYF
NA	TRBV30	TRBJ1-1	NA	TGTGCCTGGAGTCTTGGGAGTTTAAACACTGAAGCTTTCTTT	CAWSLGSLNTEAFF
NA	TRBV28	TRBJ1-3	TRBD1	TGTGCCAGCAGTTTACAGGGGGCTTACACCATATATTTT	CASSLQGAYTIYF
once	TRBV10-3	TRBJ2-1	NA	TGTGCCATCACCGAAGAGGGCAATGAGCAGTTCTTC	CAITEEGNEQFF
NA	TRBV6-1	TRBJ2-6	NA	TGTGCCAGCAGTGACCTCGGGATGATAACAGGGTTCGGGGCCAACGTCCTGACTTTC	CASSDLGMITGFGANVLTF
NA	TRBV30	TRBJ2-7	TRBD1	TGTGCCTGGAGTGTTGACAGGGCCTACGAGCAGTACTTC	CAWSVDRAYEQYF
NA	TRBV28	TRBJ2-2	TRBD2	TGTGCCAGCAGTGAGGGGGGACTAGCTCCATTAGGCCGGGAGCTGTTTTTT	CASSEGGLAPLGRELFF
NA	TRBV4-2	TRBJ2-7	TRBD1	TGTGCCAGCAGCCAAAGAAGGCTTACGGGACAGGGGGTCTACGAGCAGTACTTC	CASSQRRLTGQGVYEQYF
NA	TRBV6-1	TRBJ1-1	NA	TGTGCCAGCATAAGAAGGGGATCGGTAACTGAAGCTTTCTTT	CASIRRGSVTEAFF
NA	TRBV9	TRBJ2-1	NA	TGTGCCAGCAGCCCCTCGGGGGTTTACAATGAGCAGTTCTTC	CASSPSGVYNEQFF
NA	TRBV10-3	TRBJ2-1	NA	TGTGCCATCAGTGAGTCTATTGAGCAGTTCTTC	CAISESIEQFF
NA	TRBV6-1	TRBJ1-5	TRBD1	TGTGCCAGCAGTGGATATCCCGGGACAGGGAATAATCAGCCCCAGCATTTT	CASSGYPGTGNNQPQHF
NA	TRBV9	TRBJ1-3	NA	TGTGCCAGCAGCGTAGAATTGGAGTCCCACTCTGGAAACACCATATATTTT	CASSVELESHSGNTIYF
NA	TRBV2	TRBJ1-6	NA	TGTGCCAGCAGTGATAGTCCCAGGGTGGGATCACCCCTCCACTTT	CASSDSPRVGSPLHF
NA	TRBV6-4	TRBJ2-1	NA	TGTGCCAGCAGTGAAGTTCTAGGGTCCCTCGCGGGGAATGAGCAGTTCTTC	CASSEVLGSLAGNEQFF
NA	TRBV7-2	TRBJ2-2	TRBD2	TGTGCCAGCAGCCCCCAAGCGGGAGGGTTTGCCGGGGAGCTGTTTTTT	CASSPQAGGFAGELFF
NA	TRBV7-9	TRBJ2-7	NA	TGTGCCAGCAGCCCTTTGTGGGAGAACAACGAGCAGTACTTC	CASSPLWENNEQYF
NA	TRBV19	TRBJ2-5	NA	TGTGCCAGTAGTAACCTTGACAGGGAGACCCAGTACTTC	CASSNLDRETQYF
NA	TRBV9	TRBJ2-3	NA	TGTGCCAGCAGCGTTAGTGACATATCCACAGATACGCAGTATTTT	CASSVSDISTDTQYF
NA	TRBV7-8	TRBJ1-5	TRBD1	TGTGCCAGCAGCCAATCTTTCGCTCGGCAGGGGGTTCAGCCCCAGCATTTT	CASSQSFARQGVQPQHF
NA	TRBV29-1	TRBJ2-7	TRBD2	TGCAGCGTAACAGCGGGATCAGGATACGAGCAGTACTTC	CSVTAGSGYEQYF
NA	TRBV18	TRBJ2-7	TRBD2	TGTGCCAGCTCACCTAGCGGGAGCAATTCCTTCTACGAGCAGTACTTC	CASSPSGSNSFYEQYF
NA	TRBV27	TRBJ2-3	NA	TGTGCCAGCAGTCCACGCAGGGCTGGAGATACGCAGTATTTT	CASSPRRAGDTQYF
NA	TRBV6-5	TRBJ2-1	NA	TGTGCCAGCAGTTACGCGGGATACCACAATGAGCAGTTCTTC	CASSYAGYHNEQFF
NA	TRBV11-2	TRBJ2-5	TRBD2	TGTGCCAGCAGCGGGGGAGGAGGCGGGAGGGGTTTGGAGACCCAGTACTTC	CASSGGGGGRGLETQYF
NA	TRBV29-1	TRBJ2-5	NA	TGCAGCGCGACCACCTCCCTAGCAGCTCAAGAGACCCAGTACTTC	CSATTSLAAQETQYF
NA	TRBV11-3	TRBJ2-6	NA	TGTGCCAGCACTGACACCTTCTCTGGGGCCAACGTCCTGACTTTC	CASTDTFSGANVLTF
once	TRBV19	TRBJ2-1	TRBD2	TGTGCCAGTAGTATGGGACTAGCGAATAACAATGAGCAGTTCTTC	CASSMGLANNNEQFF
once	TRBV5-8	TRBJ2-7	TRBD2	TGTGCCAGCAGCTTGGGGCTAGCGGGTATCTACGAGCAGTACTTC	CASSLGLAGIYEQYF